The 28 T cell receptor beta chains reported below all come from one sample, sequenced in a study of cytomegalovirus exposure and HLA in healthy donors (TCRdb year 2017). The library was obtained by the immunoSEQ multiplex PCR assay. The immuneACCESS repertoire file appears here via TCRdb, limited to in-frame rearrangements. These files lack a portion of the clones; in checked studies, under half of the deficit traces to unresolved V genes, and the cause of the others is not known. The sample has 150,000 to 200,000 clones on record, about 88% of them singletons. Together, the top ten hold approximately 2.4% of the sample. The sample comprised PBMCs. All receptors come from a woman in her late teens or twenties in good health and CMV-seronegative.

The chain combines TRBV6-5 with TRBJ2-7; a weak D match, TRBD1 (6 bases). Germline V gene sequence: CDR1 MNHEY, CDR2 SVGAGI. This CDR3 is built from 13 residues. V lost 6 bases to trimming and J lost 12 bases, with 21 bases between them. CDR3 in DNA: TGTGCCAGCAGGGGGGAAAGACAGGCGGCATCGTACTTC. Translation: CASRGERQAASYF.

This sequence joins TRBV30 and TRBJ1-2; D might be TRBD1 (5 bases). CDR3 length: 13 amino acids. The V gene's germline CDR1 is GTSNPN and CDR2 SVGIG (reference sequence). Trimming took 8 bases from V and 4 from J, leaving 17 bases between them. CDR3 in amino acids: CAGADSYAYGYTF. In nucleotides, the CDR3 is TGTGCCGGGGCTGACAGTTACGCCTATGGCTACACCTTC. Based on the CDR3 plus reference TRBV30 and TRBJ1-2, the full variable domain is SQTIHQWPATLVQPVGSPLSLECTVEGTSNPNLYWYRQAAGRGLQLLFYSVGIGQISSEVPQNLSASRPQDRQFILSSKKLLLSDSGFYLCAGADSYAYGYTFGSGTRLTVV.

The J gene is TRBJ2-2, the V gene TRBV27; 9 bases match TRBD1. The V and J ends lost 5 bases and 5 bases, in that order; junction bases with no gene match: 6. CDR1 and CDR2 from the germline V gene are MNHEY and SMNVEV (reference sequence). The CDR3 sequence is 15 residues long. The CDR3 reads CASSPSGTGTGELFF. Written as DNA, the CDR3 is TGTGCCAGCAGTCCCTCGGGGACAGGGACCGGGGAGCTGTTTTTT.

This clone was counted only a few times. V is TRBV6-5 and J is TRBJ2-2; no clear D gene. The CDR3 length is 13 residues. Deletions cut 2 bases from V and 4 bases from J, with 5 bases between. Germline values: CDR1 MNHEY, CDR2 SVGAGI. The CDR3 DNA sequence: TGTGCCAGCAGTTACGGCCTCACCGGGGAGCTGTTTTTT. Amino acids: CASSYGLTGELFF.

V is TRBV18 and J is TRBJ1-1; 9 bases line up with TRBD1. V gave up 2 bases and J gave up 4 bases; unmatched junction bases: 11. The germline V gene encodes CDR1 KGHSH and CDR2 LQKENI. The CDR3 loop spans 17 amino acids. CDR3 coding DNA: TGTGCCAGCTCACCAACTGTAACAGGACAGGGGTCCACTGAAGCTTTCTTT. It yields the protein CASSPTVTGQGSTEAFF. Drawing the rest from reference TRBV18 and TRBJ1-1, the complete variable domain is NAGVMQNPRHLVRRRGQEARLRCSPMKGHSHVYWYRQLPEEGLKFMVYLQKENIIDESGMPKERFSAEFPKEGPSILRIQQVVRGDSAAYFCASSPTVTGQGSTEAFFGQGTRLTVV.

The V call is TRBV19, the J call TRBJ2-3; 11 bases line up with TRBD1. Germline trimming cut 5 bases from V and 5 bases from J; bases unmatched to any gene: 9. CDR1 is LNHDA and CDR2 is SQIVND in the germline V gene (reference sequence). The CDR3 runs 16 residues. CDR3 sequence (DNA): TGTGCCAGTAGTCCCCGGGACAGGGGGTATGTAGATACGCAGTATTTT. Protein: CASSPRDRGYVDTQYF.

The V call is TRBV9, the J call TRBJ2-3, with 10 bases matching TRBD2. Per germline, CDR1 SGDLS and CDR2 YYNGEE. The trim removed 3 bases at V and 1 base at J, leaving 5 bases unmatched. This CDR3 has 16 amino acids. In nucleotides, the CDR3 is TGTGCCAGCAGCGCAGGTGGACTAGCGGGCACAGATACGCAGTATTTT. This gives the protein CASSAGGLAGTDTQYF.

The gene calls are TRBV6-1 and TRBJ2-7; tentatively, D is TRBD2 (6 bases). The V and J ends lost 2 bases and 3 bases respectively, with 23 bases between them. CDR1 MNHNS and CDR2 SASEGT come from the germline V gene. This CDR3 has 18 amino acids. The CDR3 DNA reads TGTGCCAGCAGTGAAAAGGAGCCGCGGGCCGGGGGACTCTACGAGCAGTACTTC. Protein product: CASSEKEPRAGGLYEQYF.

The chain joins TRBV4-3 to TRBJ2-2; 7 bases agree with TRBD2. V gave up 6 bases and J gave up 4 bases; unmatched junction bases: 8. The CDR3 length is 15 residues. The V gene's germline CDR1 is LGHNA and CDR2 YSLEER. The CDR3 loop is CASRPSGVSTGELFF. The CDR3 DNA reads as TGCGCCAGCAGACCTAGCGGCGTAAGCACCGGGGAGCTGTTTTTT.

V usage is TRBV30 and J usage is TRBJ2-7; 11 bases are shared with TRBD2. After removal of 0 bases from V and 2 bases from J, the junction contained 0 bases not matched to a gene. This CDR3 is 14 amino acids long. CDR1 and CDR2 from the germline V gene are GTSNPN and SVGIG (reference sequence). The CDR3, as DNA: TGTGCCTGGAGTGTACTAGCGGGGGCCTACGAGCAGTACTTC. Translated: CAWSVLAGAYEQYF.

The V call is TRBV9, the J call TRBJ2-1, with TRBD2 matching over 11 bases. The CDR3 totals 15 residues. Germline values: CDR1 SGDLS, CDR2 YYNGEE. The junction had 4 bases not matched to a gene; V was cut back by 3 bases and J by 5 bases. The CDR3 region has the DNA TGTGCCAGCAGCGGCCTAGCGGGGGGCCACAATGAGCAGTTCTTC. This sequence encodes CASSGLAGGHNEQFF.

The chain recombines TRBV25-1 with TRBJ2-7; 7 bases line up with TRBD1. Germline V gene lookup returns CDR1 MGHDK and CDR2 SYGVNS. This CDR3 has 18 amino acids. V lost 6 bases, J lost 0 bases, and 17 bases stayed unmatched. The DNA for the CDR3 is TGTGCCAGCAGGGATGTAAGACACAGGGGACGGAGCTCCTACGAGCAGTACTTC. This codes for CASRDVRHRGRSSYEQYF.

CDR3 sequence (DNA): TGTGCCAGCAGTTTGAGAATTTCCTACGAGCAGTACTTC. It specifies CASSLRISYEQYF. V gene TRBV27 combines with J gene TRBJ2-7; no reliable D call. The CDR3 loop spans 13 amino acids. Germline lookup yields CDR1 MNHEY and CDR2 SMNVEV (reference sequence). V was clipped by 3 bases and J by 1 base, with 7 bases between them.

The chain links TRBV4-3 to TRBJ1-2; no definite D call. This CDR3 has 14 residues. CDR1 is LGHNA, CDR2 YSLEER, per germline. V was pared by 0 bases and J by 8 bases, with 13 bases between. The CDR3 nucleotides are TGCGCCAGCAGCCAAGATCGGTTTCTGGAGGGCTACACCTTC. Protein: CASSQDRFLEGYTF.

This chain links TRBV5-6 with TRBJ1-3; D uncertain. V dropped 6 bases and J dropped 0 bases, with 10 bases sitting between them. This CDR3 has 14 amino acids. CDR1 and CDR2 (germline): SGHDT, YYEEEE. This chain's CDR3 is CASKAGGSGNTIYF. The CDR3 nucleotides read TGTGCCAGCAAGGCCGGCGGCTCTGGAAACACCATATATTTT.

The chain combines TRBV5-1 with TRBJ1-4; D unresolved. Germline values: CDR1 SGHRS, CDR2 YFSETQ. This CDR3 region has 14 residues. The V end was cut by 4 bases, the J end by 8 bases, with 15 bases between. CDR3 in amino acids: CASSPGGSGEKLFF. Here the CDR3 DNA reads TGCGCCAGCAGCCCCGGAGGATCGGGGGAAAAACTGTTTTTT.

The chain uses TRBV5-6 and TRBJ1-1, with 7 nucleotides matching TRBD1. This CDR3 spans 17 amino acids. J lost 2 bases, V lost 1 base, and 11 bases had no gene match. The germline gives CDR1 SGHDT, CDR2 YYEEEE. CDR3: CASSLYGQAGPNTEAFF. CDR3 nucleotide sequence: TGTGCCAGCAGCTTGTACGGACAGGCGGGCCCTAACACTGAAGCTTTCTTT.

V and J are TRBV5-1 and TRBJ2-7, with a possible D match to TRBD1 (7 bases). The CDR3 sequence is 16 residues long. The germline V gene encodes CDR1 SGHRS and CDR2 YFSETQ. V shed 0 bases and J shed 3 bases, with 16 bases lying between them. The CDR3 here is CASSLAGRGVFYEQYF. Written as DNA, the CDR3 is TGCGCCAGCAGCTTGGCCGGCAGGGGGGTATTCTACGAGCAGTACTTC. The variable domain in full, with the rest retrieved from reference TRBV5-1 and TRBJ2-7, is KAGVTQTPRYLIKTRGQQVTLSCSPISGHRSVSWYQQTPGQGLQFLFEYFSETQRNKGNFPGRFSGRQFSNSRSEMNVSTLELGDSALYLCASSLAGRGVFYEQYFGPGTRLTVT.

The genes are TRBV30 and TRBJ1-1, with 8 nucleotides matching TRBD1. The CDR3 length is 14 residues. Looked up from germline, CDR1 is GTSNPN and CDR2 is SVGIG (reference sequence). Trimming at V came to 8 bases and at J to 2 bases, leaving 10 bases not matched to a gene. The CDR3 nucleotides read TGTGCCGCGCGACAGGGGCTTGATAACACTGAAGCTTTCTTT. It specifies CAARQGLDNTEAFF. The variable domain in full, completed from reference TRBV30 and TRBJ1-1, reads SQTIHQWPATLVQPVGSPLSLECTVEGTSNPNLYWYRQAAGRGLQLLFYSVGIGQISSEVPQNLSASRPQDRQFILSSKKLLLSDSGFYLCAARQGLDNTEAFFGQGTRLTVV.

V and J are TRBV5-1 and TRBJ2-2, with D hard to call. V was cut by 2 bases and J by 5 bases, with 7 bases left in between. Germline lookup yields CDR1 SGHRS and CDR2 YFSETQ. This CDR3 has 13 residues. In nucleotides, the CDR3 is TGCGCCAGCAGCTTTATCAGGACCGGGGAGCTGTTTTTT. Its translation: CASSFIRTGELFF. Combining the CDR3 with reference TRBV5-1 and TRBJ2-2 gives the whole variable domain KAGVTQTPRYLIKTRGQQVTLSCSPISGHRSVSWYQQTPGQGLQFLFEYFSETQRNKGNFPGRFSGRQFSNSRSEMNVSTLELGDSALYLCASSFIRTGELFFGEGSRLTVL.

This chain uses TRBV5-1 with TRBJ2-7; perhaps TRBD1 as D (5 bases). The CDR3 runs 15 residues. Germline lookup yields CDR1 SGHRS and CDR2 YFSETQ. V was trimmed by 8 bases and J by 5 bases, leaving 23 bases between them. CDR3 sequence: CASATDSPHKDEQYF. CDR3 nucleotides: TGCGCCAGTGCGACAGATTCCCCACATAAGGACGAGCAGTACTTC. The full variable domain, its missing parts supplied by reference TRBV5-1 and TRBJ2-7, is KAGVTQTPRYLIKTRGQQVTLSCSPISGHRSVSWYQQTPGQGLQFLFEYFSETQRNKGNFPGRFSGRQFSNSRSEMNVSTLELGDSALYLCASATDSPHKDEQYFGPGTRLTVT.

The V call is TRBV30, the J call TRBJ2-5, with TRBD1 identical over 8 bases. CDR3 length equals 14 residues. Germline trimming cut 4 bases from V and 1 base from J; bases unmatched to any gene: 5. Germline lookup yields CDR1 GTSNPN and CDR2 SVGIG (reference sequence). CDR3 sequence reads: CAWKTGTGQETQYF. CDR3 in DNA: TGTGCCTGGAAAACCGGGACAGGCCAAGAGACCCAGTACTTC.

The CDR3 DNA follows: TGTGCCAGCAGCGTAGGAAGCGGGGGTCTGCACGAAAAACTGTTTTTT. Its protein is CASSVGSGGLHEKLFF. The V and J genes are TRBV9 and TRBJ1-4, with D perhaps TRBD1 (5 bases). The CDR3 sequence is 16 residues long. The V gene's germline CDR1 is SGDLS and CDR2 YYNGEE. V lost 0 bases and J lost 8, with 17 bases in between.

The chain couples TRBV6-5 to TRBJ2-1; 7 nucleotides line up with TRBD2. Germline V gene data show CDR1 as MNHEY and CDR2 as SVGAGI. This CDR3 comprises 14 residues. Unmatched junction bases numbered 11, after V lost 8 bases and J lost 7 bases. CDR3 amino acids: CASAVGWRENEQFF. The CDR3 nucleotides read TGTGCCAGCGCGGTCGGCTGGCGGGAGAATGAGCAGTTCTTC.

The chain uses TRBV4-3 and TRBJ2-4; 8 nucleotides line up with TRBD2. The CDR3 runs to 17 residues. Germline CDR1 is LGHNA and CDR2 is YSLEER. J gave up 2 bases and V 4 bases, and 10 bases lay outside the gene matches. DNA of the CDR3: TGCGCCAGCAGCCCCTTACTAGCGGCGGATTCCAAAAACATTCAGTACTTC. Amino acid sequence: CASSPLLAADSKNIQYF.

The chain joins TRBV27 to TRBJ1-2, with D hard to call. V gave up 6 bases and J gave up 5 bases, with 19 bases separating them. The germline V gene has CDR1 MNHEY and CDR2 SMNVEV (reference sequence). The CDR3 has 15 residues. The CDR3 sequence is CASSPDPLGRYGYTF. CDR3 nucleotide sequence: TGTGCCAGCAGCCCCGACCCGCTCGGGAGATATGGCTACACCTTC.

The chain combines TRBV7-6 with TRBJ2-1; D gene uncertain. V lost 5 bases, J lost 0 bases, and 14 bases lay in between. CDR1 is SGHVS and CDR2 is FNYEAQ in the germline V gene. This CDR3 has 16 amino acids. CDR3 in DNA: TGTGCCAGCAGCCCCTTCAGCGCTAGCTCCTACAATGAGCAGTTCTTC. As protein: CASSPFSASSYNEQFF.

The chain couples TRBV19 to TRBJ2-3; 8 bases align to TRBD2. J lost 4 bases, V lost 8 bases, and 2 bases had no gene match. CDR3 length equals 12 residues. Germline V CDR1 and CDR2: LNHDA, SQIVND (reference sequence). This CDR3 reads CASSGGADTQYF. Here the CDR3 DNA reads TGTGCCAGTTCGGGGGGGGCAGATACGCAGTATTTT.